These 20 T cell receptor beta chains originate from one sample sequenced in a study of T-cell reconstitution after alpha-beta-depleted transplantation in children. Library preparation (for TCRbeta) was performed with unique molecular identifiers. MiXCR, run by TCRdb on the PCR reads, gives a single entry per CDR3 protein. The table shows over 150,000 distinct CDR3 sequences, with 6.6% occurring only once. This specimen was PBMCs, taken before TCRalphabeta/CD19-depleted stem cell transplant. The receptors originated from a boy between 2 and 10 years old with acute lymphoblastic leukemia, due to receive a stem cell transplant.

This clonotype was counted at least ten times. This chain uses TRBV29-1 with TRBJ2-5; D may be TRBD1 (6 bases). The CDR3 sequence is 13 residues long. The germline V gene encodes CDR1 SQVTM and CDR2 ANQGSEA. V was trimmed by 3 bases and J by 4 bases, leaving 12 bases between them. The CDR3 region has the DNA TGCAGCGTTGAGTCTACCAGGGGAGAGACCCAGTACTTC. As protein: CSVESTRGETQYF.

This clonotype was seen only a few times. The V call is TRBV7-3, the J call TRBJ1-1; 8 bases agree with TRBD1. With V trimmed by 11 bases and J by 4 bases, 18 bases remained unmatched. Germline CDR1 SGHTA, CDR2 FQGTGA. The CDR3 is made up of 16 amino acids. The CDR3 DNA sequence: TGTGCCCCCAACGAGGACAGGGAGGTCGGTTGCACTGAAGCTTTCTTT. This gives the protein CAPNEDREVGCTEAFF.

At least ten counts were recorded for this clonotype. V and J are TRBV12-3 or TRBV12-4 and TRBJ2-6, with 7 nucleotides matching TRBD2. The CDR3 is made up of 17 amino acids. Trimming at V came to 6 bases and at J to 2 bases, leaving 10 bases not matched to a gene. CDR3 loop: CASRITGGFAGANVLTF. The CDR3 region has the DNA TGTGCCAGCAGGATCACCGGGGGGTTCGCTGGGGCCAACGTCCTGACTTTC.

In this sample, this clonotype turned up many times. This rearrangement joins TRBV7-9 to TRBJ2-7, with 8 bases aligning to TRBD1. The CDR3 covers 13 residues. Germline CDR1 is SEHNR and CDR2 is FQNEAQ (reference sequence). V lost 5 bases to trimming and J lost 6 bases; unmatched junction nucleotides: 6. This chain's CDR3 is CASSPQGAGEQYF. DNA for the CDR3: TGTGCCAGCAGCCCCCAGGGGGCGGGCGAGCAGTACTTC.

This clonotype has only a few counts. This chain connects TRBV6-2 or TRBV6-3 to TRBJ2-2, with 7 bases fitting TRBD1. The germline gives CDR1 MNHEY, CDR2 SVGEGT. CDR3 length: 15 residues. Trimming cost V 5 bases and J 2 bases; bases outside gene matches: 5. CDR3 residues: CASSSRDRNTGELFF. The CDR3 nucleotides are TGTGCCAGCAGTAGCCGGGACAGAAACACCGGGGAGCTGTTTTTT.

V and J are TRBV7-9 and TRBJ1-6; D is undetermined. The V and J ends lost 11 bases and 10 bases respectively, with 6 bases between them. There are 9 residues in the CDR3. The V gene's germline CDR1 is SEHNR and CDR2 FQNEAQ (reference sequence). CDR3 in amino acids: CAPGSPLHF. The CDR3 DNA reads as TGTGCCCCCGGCTCACCCCTCCACTTT.

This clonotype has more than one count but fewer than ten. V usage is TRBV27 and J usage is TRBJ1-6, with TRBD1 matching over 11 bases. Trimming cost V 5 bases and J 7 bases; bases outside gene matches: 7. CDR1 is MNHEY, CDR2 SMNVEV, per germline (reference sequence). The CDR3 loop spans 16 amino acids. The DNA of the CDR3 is TGTGCCAGCAGTCCCCGGACAGGGGGCGGAAATTCACCCCTCCACTTT. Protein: CASSPRTGGGNSPLHF.

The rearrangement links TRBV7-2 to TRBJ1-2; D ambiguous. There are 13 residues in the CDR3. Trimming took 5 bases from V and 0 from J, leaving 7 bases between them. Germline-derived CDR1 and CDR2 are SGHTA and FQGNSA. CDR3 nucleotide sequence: TGTGCCAGCAGCCCAGCGACTAACTATGGCTACACCTTC. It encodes CASSPATNYGYTF.

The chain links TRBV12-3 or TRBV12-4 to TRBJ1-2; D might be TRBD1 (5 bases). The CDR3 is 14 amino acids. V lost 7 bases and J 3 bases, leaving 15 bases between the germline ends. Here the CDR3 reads CASKAQAGDYGYTF. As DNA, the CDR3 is TGTGCCAGCAAGGCACAAGCGGGGGACTATGGCTACACCTTC.

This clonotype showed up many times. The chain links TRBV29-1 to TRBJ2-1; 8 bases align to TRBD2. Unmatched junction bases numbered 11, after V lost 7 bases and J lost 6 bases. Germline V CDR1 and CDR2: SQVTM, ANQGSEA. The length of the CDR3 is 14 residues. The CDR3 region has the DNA TGCAGCGCGACCGATACCGGGACTAGCAATGAGCAGTTCTTC. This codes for CSATDTGTSNEQFF.

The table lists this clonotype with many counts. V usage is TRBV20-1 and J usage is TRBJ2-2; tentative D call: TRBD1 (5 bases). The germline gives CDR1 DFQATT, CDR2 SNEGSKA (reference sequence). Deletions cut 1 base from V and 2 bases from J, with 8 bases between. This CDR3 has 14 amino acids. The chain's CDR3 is CSARVGHNTGELFF. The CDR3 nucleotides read TGCAGTGCTAGAGTTGGACACAACACCGGGGAGCTGTTTTTT.

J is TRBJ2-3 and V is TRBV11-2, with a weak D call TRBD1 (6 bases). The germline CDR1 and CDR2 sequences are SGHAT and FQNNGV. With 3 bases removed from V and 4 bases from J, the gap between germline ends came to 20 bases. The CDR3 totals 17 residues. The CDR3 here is CASSFVLGQRHADTQYF. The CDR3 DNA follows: TGTGCCAGCAGCTTTGTGCTTGGACAGCGCCACGCAGATACGCAGTATTTT.

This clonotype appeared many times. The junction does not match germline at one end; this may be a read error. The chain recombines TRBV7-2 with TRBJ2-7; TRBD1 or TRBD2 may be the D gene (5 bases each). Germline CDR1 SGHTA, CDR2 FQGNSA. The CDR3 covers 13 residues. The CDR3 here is CPSSLGTRAGQYF. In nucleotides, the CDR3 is TGTCCCAGCAGCTTAGGGACCCGCGCCGGGCAGTACTTC.

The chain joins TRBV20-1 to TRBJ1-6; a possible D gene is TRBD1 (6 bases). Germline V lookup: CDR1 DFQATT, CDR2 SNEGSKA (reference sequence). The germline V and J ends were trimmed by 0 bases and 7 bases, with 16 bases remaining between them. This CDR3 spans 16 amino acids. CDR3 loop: CSARDPGGRVNSPLHF. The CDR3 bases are TGCAGTGCTAGAGATCCCGGGGGGCGGGTGAATTCACCCCTCCACTTT.

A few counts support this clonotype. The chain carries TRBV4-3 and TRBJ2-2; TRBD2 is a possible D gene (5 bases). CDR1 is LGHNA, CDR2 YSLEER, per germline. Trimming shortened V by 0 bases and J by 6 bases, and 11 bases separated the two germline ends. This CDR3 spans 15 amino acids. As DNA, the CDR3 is TGCGCCAGCAGCCAAGATTCGGGGAAGGCCGGGGAGCTGTTTTTT. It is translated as CASSQDSGKAGELFF.

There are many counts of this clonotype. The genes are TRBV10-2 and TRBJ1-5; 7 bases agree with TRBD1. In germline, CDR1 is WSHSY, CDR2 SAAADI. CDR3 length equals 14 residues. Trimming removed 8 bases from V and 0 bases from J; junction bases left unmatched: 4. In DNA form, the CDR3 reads TGCGCCAGCGGGACAGAGGGTAGCAATCAGCCCCAGCATTTT. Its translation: CASGTEGSNQPQHF.

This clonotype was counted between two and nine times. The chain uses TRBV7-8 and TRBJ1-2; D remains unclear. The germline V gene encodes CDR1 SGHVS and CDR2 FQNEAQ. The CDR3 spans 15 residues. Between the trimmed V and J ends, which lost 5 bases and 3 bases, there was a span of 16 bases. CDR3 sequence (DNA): TGTGCCAGCAGCCCTGGACGTTTTGGGGACTATGGCTACACCTTC. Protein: CASSPGRFGDYGYTF.

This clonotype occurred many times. Here the CDR3 reads CASSKERGHEQFF. CDR3 DNA sequence: TGCGCCAGCAGCAAGGAGCGCGGCCATGAGCAGTTCTTC. J is TRBJ2-1 and V is TRBV5-1; no reliable D call. Germline CDR1 SGHRS, CDR2 YFSETQ. The CDR3 runs to 13 residues. Trimming pared 4 bases from V and 8 bases from J, leaving 13 bases between.

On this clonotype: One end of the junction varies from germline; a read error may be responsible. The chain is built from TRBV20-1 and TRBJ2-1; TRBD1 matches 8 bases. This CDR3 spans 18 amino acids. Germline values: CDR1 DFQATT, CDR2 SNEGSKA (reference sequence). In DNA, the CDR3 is TGCCGTGCCCTGCGGCCGGGACAGGCGGCCCGGGGGTACCATGAGCAGTTCTTC. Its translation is CRALRPGQAARGYHEQFF.

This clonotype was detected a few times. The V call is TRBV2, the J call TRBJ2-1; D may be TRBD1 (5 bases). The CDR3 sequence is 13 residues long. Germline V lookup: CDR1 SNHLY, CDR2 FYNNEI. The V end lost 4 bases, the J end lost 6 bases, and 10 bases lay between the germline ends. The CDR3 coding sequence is TGTGCCAGCAGTGTAGTTAGGGGCAATGAGCAGTTCTTC. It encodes CASSVVRGNEQFF.